This entry lists 22 T cell receptor beta chains sequenced from one sample in a study of T-cell reconstitution after alpha-beta-depleted transplantation in children. Preparation of the TCRbeta library involved a method that used unique molecular identifiers. Each CDR3 protein is one row after TCRdb ran MiXCR on the PCR reads. The sample lists about 300,000 distinct CDR3 sequences; over 9.5% were seen once. Source: PBMCs, taken before TCRalphabeta/CD19-depleted stem cell transplant. These receptors were obtained from a boy younger than two with acute myeloid leukemia, due to receive a stem cell transplant.

This chain joins TRBV7-2 and TRBJ2-7; D may be TRBD2 (5 bases). Trimming took off 2 bases at V and 3 bases at J, with 8 bases between the two ends. Germline loops: CDR1 SGHTA, CDR2 FQGNSA. This CDR3 has 13 residues. The CDR3 sequence: CASSLWTFYEQYF. The CDR3 DNA follows: TGTGCCAGCAGCTTATGGACTTTCTACGAGCAGTACTTC.

This clonotype was counted many times. The J gene is TRBJ2-7, the V gene TRBV10-3; 7 bases are a match to TRBD2. This CDR3 is 15 amino acids long. The V segment lost 3 bases and the J segment 6 bases; nucleotides outside the gene matches: 11. Germline CDR1 ENHRY, CDR2 SYGVKD. The CDR3 loop reads CAISDLGEGETEQYF. The CDR3 DNA reads TGTGCCATCAGTGACTTGGGGGAGGGAGAAACCGAGCAGTACTTC.

At least ten counts were recorded for this clonotype. The V call is TRBV20-1, the J call TRBJ1-1; the D gene is possibly TRBD1 (5 bases). Germline values: CDR1 DFQATT, CDR2 SNEGSKA (reference sequence). Trimming cost V 0 bases and J 11 bases, with 13 bases left between them. This CDR3 comprises 12 residues. CDR3 in amino acids: CSAREGGFRAFF. Here the CDR3 DNA reads TGCAGTGCTAGAGAGGGGGGGTTTCGGGCTTTCTTT.

The table lists this clonotype with many counts. V usage is TRBV15 and J usage is TRBJ2-7, with a possible D match to TRBD2 (5 bases). Germline loops: CDR1 LNHNV, CDR2 YYDKDF (reference sequence). CDR3 length equals 13 residues. V was clipped by 3 bases and J by 6 bases, with 12 bases between them. The DNA for the CDR3 is TGTGCCACCAGCAGGGACCCGACTACCGAGCAGTACTTC. Translated: CATSRDPTTEQYF.

For this clonotype: A much larger clonotype is one base distant, so this may be a read error. The V and J genes are TRBV7-2 and TRBJ1-2; 7 nucleotides match TRBD1. The V gene's germline CDR1 is SGHTA and CDR2 FQGNSA. This CDR3 comprises 16 residues. The CDR3 DNA reads as TGTGCCGGCAGCTTAGTTGGATTACAGGGGAACTATGGCTACACCTTC. Translated: CAGSLVGLQGNYGYTF.

This clonotype was found many times. This chain joins TRBV18 and TRBJ2-5, with 9 bases identical to TRBD1. CDR3 length: 15 residues. V was clipped by 2 bases and J by 2 bases; unmatched bases: 3. Germline V gene lookup returns CDR1 KGHSH and CDR2 LQKENI. The CDR3 DNA reads TGTGCCAGCTCACCATTACAGGGGGCTCAAGAGACCCAGTACTTC. Amino acids: CASSPLQGAQETQYF.

There are a few counts of this clonotype. The chain joins TRBV4-3 to TRBJ2-4, with a tentative D call TRBD1 (6 bases). There are 15 residues in the CDR3. Per germline, CDR1 LGHNA and CDR2 YSLEER. V lost 0 bases and J lost 10, with 16 bases in between. In DNA, the CDR3 is TGCGCCAGCAGCCAAGATCTAGGACAGAGAGGGATTCAGTACTTC. It yields the protein CASSQDLGQRGIQYF.

V usage is TRBV12-3 or TRBV12-4 and J usage is TRBJ2-1, with D unresolved. Between the trimmed V and J ends, which lost 4 bases and 0 bases, there was a span of 16 bases. CDR3 size: 17 residues. Written as DNA, the CDR3 is TGTGCCAGCAGTTCTGGAAAGATCTTTTCCTCCTACAATGAGCAGTTCTTC. This gives the protein CASSSGKIFSSYNEQFF.

The J gene is TRBJ1-1, the V gene TRBV11-2; D remains unclear. Per germline, CDR1 SGHAT and CDR2 FQNNGV. The CDR3 is 14 residues long. V lost 1 base and J lost 4, with 10 bases in between. CDR3 protein: CASSLGNYLTEAFF. The CDR3 coding sequence is TGTGCCAGCAGCTTAGGCAATTACCTCACTGAAGCTTTCTTT.

This clonotype was detected ten times or more. The rearrangement uses TRBV6-1 and TRBJ2-5; D is uncertain. V shed 11 bases and J shed 1 base, with 14 bases lying between them. The germline CDR1 and CDR2 sequences are MNHNS and SASEGT. The CDR3 totals 13 residues. The CDR3 nucleotides are TGTGCCGGAGCTCTTGGGCCCCAAGAGACCCAGTACTTC. Translated, it gives CAGALGPQETQYF.

This clonotype came up many times. V gene TRBV6-5 combines with J gene TRBJ2-3; a possible D gene is TRBD2 (7 bases). The CDR3 covers 16 residues. Germline assignment: CDR1 MNHEY and CDR2 SVGAGI. The germline V and J ends were trimmed by 2 bases and 4 bases, with 16 bases remaining between them. CDR3 DNA sequence: TGTGCCAGCAGTTACGGTCGGGGGGCCGTAGCAGATACGCAGTATTTT. Its translation is CASSYGRGAVADTQYF.

The table lists this clonotype with many counts. This chain joins TRBV11-2 and TRBJ2-7, with D perhaps TRBD2 (6 bases). The germline gives CDR1 SGHAT, CDR2 FQNNGV. CDR3 length equals 13 residues. The V and J ends lost 1 base and 4 bases respectively, with 8 bases between them. The CDR3 coding sequence is TGTGCCAGCAGCTTAGGGGAGGTTTACGAGCAGTACTTC. Translating it yields CASSLGEVYEQYF.

V gene TRBV7-9 combines with J gene TRBJ2-7; possible D gene TRBD1, 5 bases. V lost 0 bases, J lost 2 bases, and 8 bases lay in between. Germline assignment: CDR1 SEHNR and CDR2 FQNEAQ (reference sequence). The CDR3 sequence is 14 residues long. The CDR3 reads CASSLARQPYEQYF. The CDR3 DNA follows: TGTGCCAGCAGCTTAGCGCGACAGCCCTACGAGCAGTACTTC.

This chain uses TRBV7-9 with TRBJ1-4, with no clear D. This CDR3 region has 15 residues. The germline V gene has CDR1 SEHNR and CDR2 FQNEAQ (reference sequence). V gave up 4 bases and J gave up 7 bases, with 16 bases separating them. The CDR3, as DNA: TGTGCCAGCAGCTCCGAAGAAGCCTATCGTGAAAAACTGTTTTTT. This translates into CASSSEEAYREKLFF.

This clonotype was picked up many times. The chain recombines TRBV12-3 or TRBV12-4 with TRBJ1-2, with D uncertain. The CDR3 loop spans 11 amino acids. Between the trimmed V and J ends, which lost 10 bases and 8 bases, there was a span of 14 bases. CDR3 DNA: TGTGCCACCTGGCTTTTCAGCGGCTACACCTTC. Its protein product is CATWLFSGYTF.

This rearrangement joins TRBV20-1 to TRBJ2-3, with D maybe TRBD2 (7 bases). The length of the CDR3 is 17 residues. V shed 6 bases and J shed 5 bases, with 27 bases lying between them. CDR1 is DFQATT, CDR2 SNEGSKA, per germline (reference sequence). CDR3: CSATFPVAGGRGDTQYF. The CDR3 bases are TGCAGTGCCACCTTTCCAGTCGCCGGGGGGCGGGGAGATACGCAGTATTTT.

This clonotype was observed many times. The chain uses TRBV7-9 and TRBJ1-1, with 7 nucleotides matching TRBD1. V lost 5 bases and J lost 3; bases outside the gene matches: 3. CDR3 length equals 13 residues. Per the germline V gene, CDR1 is SEHNR and CDR2 is FQNEAQ (reference sequence). CDR3 region: CASSQGGDTEAFF. The CDR3 coding sequence is TGTGCCAGCAGCCAGGGGGGGGACACTGAAGCTTTCTTT. Complete variable domain (other parts from reference TRBV7-9 and TRBJ1-1): DTGVSQNPRHKITKRGQNVTFRCDPISEHNRLYWYRQTLGQGPEFLTYFQNEAQLEKSRLLSDRFSAERPKGSFSTLEIQRTEQGDSAMYLCASSQGGDTEAFFGQGTRLTVV.

This clonotype was detected only a few times. The CDR3 reads CASSRRVAVRSYEQYF. The CDR3 DNA reads TGTGCCAGCAGCCGCCGAGTAGCAGTGCGCTCCTACGAGCAGTACTTC. The V and J genes are TRBV7-2 and TRBJ2-7; D is ambiguous. The CDR3 is made up of 16 amino acids. Deletions cut 5 bases from V and 0 bases from J, with 17 bases between. Germline V gene lookup returns CDR1 SGHTA and CDR2 FQGNSA.

This chain joins TRBV23-1 and TRBJ2-7; D is uncertain. TRBV23-1 is placed among ORFs of uncertain function. The CDR3 is 9 residues long. V lost 5 bases and J lost 12, with 8 bases in between. The CDR3 coding sequence is TGCGCCAGCAGTGCAGTAGGGTACTTC. This sequence encodes CASSAVGYF.

In this sample, this clonotype turned up many times. The gene calls are TRBV18 and TRBJ1-1; D may be TRBD1 (6 bases). From germline, CDR1 is KGHSH and CDR2 LQKENI. With 6 bases removed from V and 2 bases from J, the gap between germline ends came to 13 bases. This CDR3 has 14 amino acids. The CDR3 nucleotides read TGTGCCAGCTCGCCCGGACAGATAAACACTGAAGCTTTCTTT. The encoded protein is CASSPGQINTEAFF.

Regarding this clonotype: One junction end disagrees with the germline gene, perhaps due to a read error. The V and J genes are TRBV3-1 and TRBJ2-3; D unclear. The CDR3 length is 15 residues. Germline V gene lookup returns CDR1 LGHDT and CDR2 YNNKEL (reference sequence). The CDR3 reads CACSHTVGDTDTQYF. Written as DNA, the CDR3 is TGTGCCTGCAGCCACACTGTTGGAGACACAGATACGCAGTATTTT.

This clonotype was observed many times. The rearrangement uses TRBV6-1 and TRBJ1-2, with D perhaps TRBD1 (6 bases). The germline gives CDR1 MNHNS, CDR2 SASEGT. CDR3 length equals 16 residues. V shed 4 bases and J shed 12 bases, with 27 bases lying between them. CDR3 DNA: TGTGCCAGCAGTGGGGGGCGTTTTAGACCGGGAGTCGAGGACACCTTC. Protein: CASSGGRFRPGVEDTF.